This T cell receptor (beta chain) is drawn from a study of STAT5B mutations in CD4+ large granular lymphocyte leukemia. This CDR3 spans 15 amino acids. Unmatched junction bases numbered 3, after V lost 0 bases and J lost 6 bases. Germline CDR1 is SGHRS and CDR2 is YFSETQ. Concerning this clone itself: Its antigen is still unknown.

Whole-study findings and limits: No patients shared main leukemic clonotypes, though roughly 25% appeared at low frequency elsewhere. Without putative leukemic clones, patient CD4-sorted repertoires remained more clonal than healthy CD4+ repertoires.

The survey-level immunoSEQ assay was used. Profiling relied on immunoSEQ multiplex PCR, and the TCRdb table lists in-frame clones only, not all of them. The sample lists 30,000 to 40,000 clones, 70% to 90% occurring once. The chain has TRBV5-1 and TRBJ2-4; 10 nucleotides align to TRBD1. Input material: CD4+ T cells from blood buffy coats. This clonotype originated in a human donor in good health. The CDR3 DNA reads TGCGCCAGCAGCTTGGAGGGACAGGGGTCAAACATTCAGTACTTC. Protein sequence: CASSLEGQGSNIQYF.